Listed below are T cell receptor beta chains from one sample, sequenced in a study of T cells in Graves' hyperthyroidism and ophthalmopathy. TCRdb independently ran MiXCR on the multiplex PCR reads; one entry per CDR3 protein. The sample includes a few hundred thousand distinct CDR3 sequences, approximately 15% of them seen just once. Sequenced input: blood. These receptors were collected from a woman aged 25-40 years with Graves' hyperthyroidism that later progressed to Graves' ophthalmopathy. The CDR3 runs from the conserved cysteine through the conserved F or W. A D gene is named only where the DNA matches it firmly. A clone size is listed for some rows: how often the clone was seen (once, few, many), or a class if it is expanded.

J gene,D gene,V gene,clone size,CDR3 protein,CDR3 DNA
TRBJ2-2,.,TRBV9,few,CASSLDKRGELFF,TGTGCCAGCAGCCTTGACAAACGCGGGGAGCTGTTTTTT
TRBJ2-7,.,TRBV12-3/TRBV12-4,.,CASRSASSSPYEQYF,TGTGCCAGCAGATCTGCTTCTTCCTCCCCCTACGAGCAGTACTTC
TRBJ2-1,.,TRBV6-2/TRBV6-3,many,CASRSWENEQFF,TGTGCCAGCAGGAGCTGGGAGAATGAGCAGTTCTTC
TRBJ1-4,.,TRBV30,.,CAWSPGAWEKLFF,TGTGCCTGGTCCCCCGGGGCGTGGGAAAAACTGTTTTTT
TRBJ1-2,TRBD1,TRBV5-1,few,CASSLTGGYSYGYTF,TGCGCCAGCAGCTTAACAGGGGGATACAGCTATGGCTACACCTTC
TRBJ2-1,.,TRBV20-1,few,CSARGTSEQFF,TGCAGTGCTAGAGGGACAAGTGAGCAGTTCTTC
TRBJ2-3,TRBD2,TRBV12-3/TRBV12-4,.,CAATAGGGSTDTQYF,TGTGCCGCTACAGCGGGAGGGGGATCGACAGATACGCAGTATTTT
TRBJ2-1,.,TRBV24-1,many,CATSGGLAFNEQFF,TGTGCCACCAGTGGTGGGCTAGCGTTCAATGAGCAGTTCTTC
TRBJ2-3,TRBD2,TRBV18,many,CASSPPMTSGTDTQYF,TGTGCCAGCTCACCACCGATGACTAGCGGGACAGATACGCAGTATTTT
TRBJ2-3,TRBD2,TRBV10-1,.,CASSEKGLAGAGTQYF,TGCGCCAGCAGTGAAAAGGGACTAGCGGGAGCAGGTACGCAGTATTTT
TRBJ1-4,.,TRBV6-1,many,CASRRQESGEKLFF,TGTGCCAGCAGACGACAGGAATCGGGTGAAAAACTGTTTTTT
TRBJ1-5,.,TRBV24-1,many,CATSDTTGQLNQPQHF,TGTGCCACCAGTGATACCACAGGACAGCTCAATCAGCCCCAGCATTTT
TRBJ2-7,TRBD2,TRBV5-6,many,CASTPRAGGPREQYF,TGTGCCAGCACCCCGAGGGCGGGAGGGCCTCGTGAGCAGTACTTC
TRBJ2-3,.,TRBV9,.,CASSVGASNTDTQYF,TGTGCCAGCAGCGTAGGAGCGAGTAACACAGATACGCAGTATTTT
TRBJ2-1,.,TRBV2,.,CASSPAAGDEQFF,TGTGCCAGCAGCCCAGCGGCAGGGGATGAGCAGTTCTTC
TRBJ2-1,.,TRBV13,few,CASSLGLGFGGEQFF,TGTGCCAGCAGCCTGGGACTGGGATTCGGCGGTGAGCAGTTCTTC
TRBJ1-6,TRBD1,TRBV20-1,many,CSARGQGGNSPLHF,TGCAGTGCTAGGGGACAGGGAGGGAATTCACCCCTCCACTTT
TRBJ2-1,TRBD2,TRBV24-1,few,CATSDDGLAVSYNEQFF,TGTGCCACCAGTGACGATGGACTAGCGGTCTCCTACAATGAGCAGTTCTTC
TRBJ2-6,.,TRBV27,many,CASSVSPPRGHGANVLTF,TGTGCCAGCAGTGTAAGTCCCCCTCGGGGGCACGGGGCCAACGTCCTGACTTTC
TRBJ2-5,TRBD2,TRBV7-9,many,CASSVNSGSPETQYF,TGTGCCAGCAGCGTAAATAGCGGGAGTCCTGAGACCCAGTACTTC
TRBJ1-1,.,TRBV6-4,.,CASTRGGGWGVNTEAFF,TGTGCCAGCACCCGGGGCGGGGGGTGGGGGGTGAACACTGAAGCTTTCTTT
TRBJ2-2,.,TRBV20-1,.,CSASRGWGTGELFF,TGCAGTGCCTCTCGAGGCTGGGGAACCGGGGAGCTGTTTTTT
TRBJ2-7,.,TRBV9,many,CASSVGSQSSYEQYF,TGTGCCAGCAGCGTAGGATCCCAGTCCTCCTACGAGCAGTACTTC
TRBJ2-7,TRBD1,TRBV27,many,CASSLGRGTGRPQYF,TGTGCCAGCAGTTTAGGGAGGGGGACAGGGAGGCCGCAGTACTTC
TRBJ1-2,.,TRBV29-1,many,CSAEGGPDYGYTF,TGCAGCGCCGAGGGGGGCCCGGACTATGGCTACACCTTC
TRBJ1-5,TRBD1,TRBV30,many,CAFGQGIQPQHF,TGTGCCTTCGGACAGGGGATTCAGCCCCAGCATTTT
TRBJ2-1,.,TRBV27,many,CASSLSRANNEQFF,TGTGCCAGCAGTTTATCGCGGGCCAACAATGAGCAGTTCTTC
TRBJ2-7,.,TRBV3-1,.,CASSQDPQNYEQYF,TGTGCCAGCAGCCAAGATCCACAAAATTACGAGCAGTACTTC
TRBJ2-7,TRBD1,TRBV28,many,CASGDSSYEQYF,TGTGCCAGCGGGGACAGTTCCTACGAGCAGTACTTC
TRBJ2-5,.,TRBV6-2/TRBV6-3,few,CASSRRDSRRTNRIQETQYF,TGTGCCAGCAGCCGACGAGACAGCCGGAGAACAAACAGGATACAAGAGACCCAGTACTTC
TRBJ1-2,.,TRBV10-3,many,CAISYQGNYGYTF,TGTGCCATCAGTTACCAGGGTAACTATGGCTACACCTTC
TRBJ2-7,.,TRBV20-1,many,CSPRGGREEQYF,TGCAGTCCGAGGGGGGGCCGGGAGGAGCAGTACTTC
TRBJ2-2,.,TRBV10-3,many,CAISREASTGELFF,TGTGCCATCAGTAGGGAGGCGAGCACCGGGGAGCTGTTTTTT
TRBJ2-7,.,TRBV10-3,many,CAISGTRTAGTYEQYF,TGTGCCATCAGTGGGACCAGGACAGCCGGCACCTACGAGCAGTACTTC
TRBJ1-1,TRBD1,TRBV19,many,CASSISGGVLPEAFF,TGTGCCAGTAGTATCTCAGGGGGCGTGTTGCCTGAAGCTTTCTTT
TRBJ1-1,TRBD1,TRBV6-2/TRBV6-3,many,CASSYLMGQKAFF,TGTGCCAGCAGTTACCTCATGGGACAGAAAGCTTTCTTT
TRBJ1-2,.,TRBV30,many,CAWKGGNYGYTF,TGTGCCTGGAAAGGTGGAAACTATGGCTACACCTTC
TRBJ2-4,.,TRBV6-4,.,CASSSLQILAKNIQYF,TGTGCCAGTTCCTCACTACAGATCCTAGCCAAAAACATTCAGTACTTC
TRBJ1-5,.,TRBV30,few,CAWSRGEDQPQHF,TGTGCCTGGAGTCGGGGGGAGGATCAGCCCCAGCATTTT
TRBJ2-2,TRBD2,TRBV5-1,once,CASSWEREGNTGELFF,TGCGCCAGCAGCTGGGAGCGGGAGGGAAACACCGGGGAGCTGTTTTTT